The entry below gives a single T cell receptor beta chain sequence along with its context. Unsorted samples used approximately 87 million PBMCs for genomic DNA. The sample belongs to a study of shared clonotypes between healthy human individuals. Deep was the level used in running the assay. The replicate PCRs on unsorted PBMC were given around 280 ng DNA, which is 25,000 to 35,000 T cell genomes. Libraries were prepared by immunoSEQ multiplex PCR; TCRdb keeps only in-frame clonotypes and omits some of them. The profile covers approximately 440,000 clones, with roughly three quarters appearing a single time and approximately 12% taken by the ten largest. The specimen was PBMCs. The TCR was taken from a woman between 40 and 55 years old in good health. Some clones in this sample may be carry-over from other donors' samples.

The CDR3 nucleotides read TGTGCCAGCAGCTTAAATACAGGGGGTGAAAAACTGTTTTTT. This sequence encodes CASSLNTGGEKLFF. This chain joins TRBV7-9 and TRBJ1-4; TRBD1 aligns across 8 bases. J was trimmed by 7 bases and V by 2 bases; bases with no gene match: 3. The CDR3 has 14 residues. Germline V gene sequence: CDR1 SEHNR, CDR2 FQNEAQ (reference sequence).